Listed below are T cell receptor beta chains from one sample, sequenced in a study of T cells in Graves' hyperthyroidism and ophthalmopathy. A single record per CDR3 protein comes from TCRdb applying MiXCR to the multiplex PCR reads. The sample shows about 380,000 distinct CDR3 sequences, around a sixth of them seen only once. Input material: blood. These receptors were obtained from a young man with Graves' ophthalmopathy. Both conserved end residues are part of each CDR3. Each record gives: J gene, clone size, V gene, D gene, CDR3 DNA, CDR3 protein. D genes are given only for firm matches. Expanded clones are given a class, and other clones once, few, many or no size at all.

j_gene: TRBJ1-2; abundance: many; v_gene: TRBV3-1; d_gene: NA; CDR3nt: TGTGCCAGCAGCCCAGGGGCAGGGGCTGGTGGCTACACCTTC; CDR3aa: CASSPGAGAGGYTF
j_gene: TRBJ2-2; abundance: NA; v_gene: TRBV6-5; d_gene: NA; CDR3nt: TGTGCCAGCAGTTACGCAGGTTTAGGAAACACCGGGGAGCTGTTTTTT; CDR3aa: CASSYAGLGNTGELFF
j_gene: TRBJ2-5; abundance: many; v_gene: TRBV2; d_gene: TRBD2; CDR3nt: TGTGCCAGCAGTCCCCGGACTAGCGGGGGACAAGAGACCCAGTACTTC; CDR3aa: CASSPRTSGGQETQYF
j_gene: TRBJ1-1; abundance: many; v_gene: TRBV6-1; d_gene: NA; CDR3nt: TGTGCCAGCAGGTTAGGAGCCAACACTGAAGCTTTCTTT; CDR3aa: CASRLGANTEAFF
j_gene: TRBJ1-5; abundance: many; v_gene: TRBV28; d_gene: TRBD1; CDR3nt: TGTGCCAGCAGTGGGCCAGGGGGAAACAATCAGCCCCAGCATTTT; CDR3aa: CASSGPGGNNQPQHF
j_gene: TRBJ2-4; abundance: few; v_gene: TRBV9; d_gene: TRBD1; CDR3nt: TGTGCCAGCAGCCCTGGACAGGGTCAAGATAGTGGAGCCAAAAACATTCAGTACTTC; CDR3aa: CASSPGQGQDSGAKNIQYF
j_gene: TRBJ1-1; abundance: many; v_gene: TRBV28; d_gene: NA; CDR3nt: TGTGCCAGCAATCTGATGGATGAGGTGTACACTGAAGCTTTCTTT; CDR3aa: CASNLMDEVYTEAFF
j_gene: TRBJ1-1; abundance: many; v_gene: TRBV18; d_gene: NA; CDR3nt: TGTGCCAGCAGCCCCGGCGAGAACACTGAAGCTTTCTTT; CDR3aa: CASSPGENTEAFF
j_gene: TRBJ1-1; abundance: NA; v_gene: TRBV10-3; d_gene: TRBD1; CDR3nt: TGTGCCATCAGTCCATCCGGGACAGCCGAAGCTTTCTTT; CDR3aa: CAISPSGTAEAFF
j_gene: TRBJ1-1; abundance: few; v_gene: TRBV13; d_gene: NA; CDR3nt: TGTGCCAGCAGCCCACGGGGTTACACTGAAGCTTTCTTT; CDR3aa: CASSPRGYTEAFF
j_gene: TRBJ2-7; abundance: NA; v_gene: TRBV25-1; d_gene: NA; CDR3nt: TGTGCCAGCAGTGAATCCTGGGAGCAGTACTTC; CDR3aa: CASSESWEQYF
j_gene: TRBJ2-3; abundance: NA; v_gene: TRBV5-1; d_gene: TRBD2; CDR3nt: TGCGCCAGCAGGAATCAGGGTCTTGGCAGCGGGGGGGCAGATACGCAGTATTTT; CDR3aa: CASRNQGLGSGGADTQYF
j_gene: TRBJ1-5; abundance: many; v_gene: TRBV5-1; d_gene: NA; CDR3nt: TGCGCCAGCAGCCCTTACCCGGACAGAAATCAGCCCCAGCATTTT; CDR3aa: CASSPYPDRNQPQHF
j_gene: TRBJ1-1; abundance: many; v_gene: TRBV20-1; d_gene: NA; CDR3nt: TGCAGTGCCACGGGACGGATGAACACTGAAGCTTTCTTT; CDR3aa: CSATGRMNTEAFF
j_gene: TRBJ1-5; abundance: NA; v_gene: TRBV20-1; d_gene: TRBD1; CDR3nt: TGCAGTGCGGAGGACAGGGATAGCAATCAGCCCCAGCATTTT; CDR3aa: CSAEDRDSNQPQHF
j_gene: TRBJ2-3; abundance: many; v_gene: TRBV6-1; d_gene: NA; CDR3nt: TGTGCCAGCAGTTTAGACGGGTTCCCCACAGATACGCAGTATTTT; CDR3aa: CASSLDGFPTDTQYF
j_gene: TRBJ2-5; abundance: many; v_gene: TRBV6-2/TRBV6-3; d_gene: TRBD2; CDR3nt: TGTGCCAGCAGTTACTCTGGCGGGGGAATCCAAGAGACCCAGTACTTC; CDR3aa: CASSYSGGGIQETQYF
j_gene: TRBJ2-4; abundance: many; v_gene: TRBV6-1; d_gene: NA; CDR3nt: TGTGCCAGCAGTGGAGAGAGGATTGGAGTGTCCAAAAACATTCAGTACTTC; CDR3aa: CASSGERIGVSKNIQYF
j_gene: TRBJ1-3; abundance: NA; v_gene: TRBV7-9; d_gene: NA; CDR3nt: TGTGCCAGCAGCTCGCTCACGGGAGCGGGACTTACTGGAAACACCATATATTTT; CDR3aa: CASSSLTGAGLTGNTIYF
j_gene: TRBJ1-5; abundance: few; v_gene: TRBV19; d_gene: TRBD1; CDR3nt: TGTGCCAGTAGTATTGTACAGGGGACCGATCAGCCCCAGCATTTT; CDR3aa: CASSIVQGTDQPQHF
j_gene: TRBJ1-4; abundance: NA; v_gene: TRBV7-9; d_gene: NA; CDR3nt: TGTGCCAGCAGCCATAATCTACTCTTGGGCGAAAAACTGTTTTTT; CDR3aa: CASSHNLLLGEKLFF
j_gene: TRBJ2-5; abundance: NA; v_gene: TRBV20-1; d_gene: TRBD2; CDR3nt: TGCAGTGCTTCCACCTGGGCGGGGGTTGGGACCCAGTACTTC; CDR3aa: CSASTWAGVGTQYF
j_gene: TRBJ2-3; abundance: many; v_gene: TRBV29-1; d_gene: NA; CDR3nt: TGCAGCGTTACGCACAGGGCAAGGGGAACAGATACGCAGTATTTT; CDR3aa: CSVTHRARGTDTQYF